This T cell receptor beta chain is from a study of blood T cells in healthy people across ages. Study-wide results and caveats: Across the age range, TCR beta diversity per million T cells fell in a roughly linear way. Higher naive T cell percentage went strongly together with higher TCR beta diversity. Unsorted PBMCs ruled out conclusive naive versus antigen-experienced comparison.

Deletions cut 5 bases from V and 8 bases from J, with 13 bases between. The CDR3 runs to 12 residues. Germline CDR1 and CDR2: DFQATT and SNEGSKA (reference sequence). Of note for this clonotype: The target antigen is unknown.

The authors ran a second PCR of 7 to 11 cycles using a sample-barcoded 5' primer and a J-beta primer mix. There were at least 2.5 million CDR3-containing paired-end reads obtained from each sample. One entry per CDR3 protein results from TCRdb running MiXCR on the 5' RACE reads. The sample lists 1,300,000 or so distinct CDR3 sequences; approximately 59% were seen once. The chain has TRBV20-1 and TRBJ2-1; the D gene is possibly TRBD2 (5 bases). This TCR was recovered from a man aged 18 to 35 in good health. The sample comprised blood. DNA of the CDR3: TGCAGTGCTTTCCTCCTAGCCGATGAGCAGTTCTTC. This gives the protein CSAFLLADEQFF.